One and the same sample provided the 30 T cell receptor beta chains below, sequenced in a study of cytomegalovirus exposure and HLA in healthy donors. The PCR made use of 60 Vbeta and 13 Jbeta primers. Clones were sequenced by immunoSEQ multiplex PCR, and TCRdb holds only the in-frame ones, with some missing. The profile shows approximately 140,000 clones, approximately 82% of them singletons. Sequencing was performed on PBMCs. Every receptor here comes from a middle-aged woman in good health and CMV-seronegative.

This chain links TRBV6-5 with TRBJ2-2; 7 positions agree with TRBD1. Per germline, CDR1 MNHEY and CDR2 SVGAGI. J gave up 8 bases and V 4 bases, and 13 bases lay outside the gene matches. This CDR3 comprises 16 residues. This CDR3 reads CASSSPGQWGLGELFF. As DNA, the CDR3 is TGTGCCAGCAGTTCTCCGGGACAGTGGGGGCTTGGGGAGCTGTTTTTT.

Here the CDR3 DNA reads TGCAGCGTTGAAGGAGGACTGTACTCCTACAATGAGCAGTTCTTC. Its translation is CSVEGGLYSYNEQFF. The chain recombines TRBV29-1 with TRBJ2-1; D may be TRBD2 (5 bases). V was trimmed by 1 base and J by 0 bases, leaving 10 bases between them. This CDR3 is built from 15 residues. Per the germline V gene, CDR1 is SQVTM and CDR2 is ANQGSEA.

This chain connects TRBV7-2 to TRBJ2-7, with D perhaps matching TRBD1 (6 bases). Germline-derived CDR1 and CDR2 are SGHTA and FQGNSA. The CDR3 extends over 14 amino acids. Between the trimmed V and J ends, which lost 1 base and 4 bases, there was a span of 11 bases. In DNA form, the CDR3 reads TGTGCCAGCAGCTTAGGGACAGTGACTTACGAGCAGTACTTC. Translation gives CASSLGTVTYEQYF.

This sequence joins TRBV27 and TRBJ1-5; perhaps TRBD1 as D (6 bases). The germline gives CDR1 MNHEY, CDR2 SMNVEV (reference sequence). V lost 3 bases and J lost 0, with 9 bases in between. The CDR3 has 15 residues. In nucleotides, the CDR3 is TGTGCCAGCAGTTTGGGGGCCGTTAGCAATCAGCCCCAGCATTTT. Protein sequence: CASSLGAVSNQPQHF.

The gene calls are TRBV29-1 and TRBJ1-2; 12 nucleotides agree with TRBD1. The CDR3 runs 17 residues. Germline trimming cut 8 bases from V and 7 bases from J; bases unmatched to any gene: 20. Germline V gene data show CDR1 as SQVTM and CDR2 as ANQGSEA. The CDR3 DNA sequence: TGCAGCTTCCCCCGCGGGACAGGGGGCGACAGTGGAGTTGGCTACACCTTC. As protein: CSFPRGTGGDSGVGYTF.

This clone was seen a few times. CDR3 sequence: CASSAGTAYSNQPQHF. CDR3 coding DNA: TGTGCCAGCAGCGCGGGGACAGCGTATAGCAATCAGCCCCAGCATTTT. The V call is TRBV7-9, the J call TRBJ1-5; the match to TRBD1 covers 7 bases. Germline CDR1 is SEHNR and CDR2 is FQNEAQ (reference sequence). V lost 5 bases and J lost 0; bases outside the gene matches: 7. The CDR3 is 16 amino acids.

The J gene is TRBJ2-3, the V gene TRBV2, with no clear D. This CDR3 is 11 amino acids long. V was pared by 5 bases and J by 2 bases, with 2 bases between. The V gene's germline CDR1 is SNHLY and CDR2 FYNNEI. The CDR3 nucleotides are TGTGCCAGCAGTTACACAGATACGCAGTATTTT. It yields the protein CASSYTDTQYF.

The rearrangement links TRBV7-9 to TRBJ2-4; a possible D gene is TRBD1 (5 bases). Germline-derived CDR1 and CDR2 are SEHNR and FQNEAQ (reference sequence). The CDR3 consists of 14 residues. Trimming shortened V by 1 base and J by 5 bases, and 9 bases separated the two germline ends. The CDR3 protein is CASSLETEQNIQYF. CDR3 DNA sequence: TGTGCCAGCAGCTTAGAGACAGAGCAAAACATTCAGTACTTC. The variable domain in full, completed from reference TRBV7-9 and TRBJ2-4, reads DTGVSQNPRHKITKRGQNVTFRCDPISEHNRLYWYRQTLGQGPEFLTYFQNEAQLEKSRLLSDRFSAERPKGSFSTLEIQRTEQGDSAMYLCASSLETEQNIQYFGAGTRLSVL.

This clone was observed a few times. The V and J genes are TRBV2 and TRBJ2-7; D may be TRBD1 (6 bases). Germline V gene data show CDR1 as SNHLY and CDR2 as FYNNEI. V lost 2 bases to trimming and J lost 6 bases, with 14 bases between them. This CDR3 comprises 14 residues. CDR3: CASSELWQGPEQYF. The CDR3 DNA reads TGTGCCAGCAGTGAACTGTGGCAGGGGCCCGAGCAGTACTTC.

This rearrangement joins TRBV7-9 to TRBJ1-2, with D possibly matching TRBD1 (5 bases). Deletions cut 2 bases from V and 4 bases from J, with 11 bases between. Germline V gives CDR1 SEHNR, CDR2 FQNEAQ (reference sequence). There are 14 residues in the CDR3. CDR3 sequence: CASSLPDSSYGYTF. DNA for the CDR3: TGTGCCAGCAGCTTACCAGACAGCTCCTATGGCTACACCTTC.

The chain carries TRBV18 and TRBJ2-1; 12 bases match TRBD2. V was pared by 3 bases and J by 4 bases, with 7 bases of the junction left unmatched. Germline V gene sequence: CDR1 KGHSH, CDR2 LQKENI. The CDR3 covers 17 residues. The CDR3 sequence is CASSPTKTSGGYNEQFF. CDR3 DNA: TGTGCCAGCTCACCCACCAAGACTAGCGGGGGTTACAATGAGCAGTTCTTC. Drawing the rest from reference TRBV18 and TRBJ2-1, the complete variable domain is NAGVMQNPRHLVRRRGQEARLRCSPMKGHSHVYWYRQLPEEGLKFMVYLQKENIIDESGMPKERFSAEFPKEGPSILRIQQVVRGDSAAYFCASSPTKTSGGYNEQFFGPGTRLTVL.

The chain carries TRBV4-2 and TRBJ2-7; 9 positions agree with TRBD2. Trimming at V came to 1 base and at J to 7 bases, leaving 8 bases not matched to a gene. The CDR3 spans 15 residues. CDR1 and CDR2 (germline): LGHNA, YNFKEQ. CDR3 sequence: CASSQAPLAGIEQYF. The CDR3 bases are TGTGCCAGCAGCCAAGCCCCCCTAGCGGGAATTGAGCAGTACTTC.

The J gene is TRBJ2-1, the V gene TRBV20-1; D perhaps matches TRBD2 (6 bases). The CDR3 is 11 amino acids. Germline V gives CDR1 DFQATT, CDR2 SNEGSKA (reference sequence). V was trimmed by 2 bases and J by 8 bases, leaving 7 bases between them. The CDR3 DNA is TGCAGTGCTAGACGGGAGCATGAGCAGTTCTTC. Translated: CSARREHEQFF.

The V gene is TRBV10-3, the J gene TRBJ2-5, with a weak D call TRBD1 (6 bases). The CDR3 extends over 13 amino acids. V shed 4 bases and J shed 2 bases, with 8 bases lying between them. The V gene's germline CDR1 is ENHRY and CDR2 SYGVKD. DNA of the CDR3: TGTGCCATCAGTGGGACAGCACAAGAGACCCAGTACTTC. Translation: CAISGTAQETQYF.

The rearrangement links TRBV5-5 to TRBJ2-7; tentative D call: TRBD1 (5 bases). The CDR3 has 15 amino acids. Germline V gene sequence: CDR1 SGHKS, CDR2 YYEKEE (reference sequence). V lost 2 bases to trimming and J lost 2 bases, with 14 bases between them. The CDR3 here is CASSFGQGQTYEQYF. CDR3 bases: TGTGCCAGCAGCTTTGGGCAGGGTCAAACCTACGAGCAGTACTTC.

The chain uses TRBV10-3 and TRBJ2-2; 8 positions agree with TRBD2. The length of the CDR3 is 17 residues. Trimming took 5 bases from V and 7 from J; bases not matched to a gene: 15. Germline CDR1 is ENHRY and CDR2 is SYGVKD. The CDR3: CAISQPTRPGGGGELFF. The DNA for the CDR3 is TGTGCCATCAGTCAACCCACCAGACCCGGGGGGGGCGGGGAGCTGTTTTTT.

CDR3 nucleotides: TGCGCCAGCAGCCCGGGGACAGGAGCCTACGAGCAGTACTTC. It codes for CASSPGTGAYEQYF. This sequence joins TRBV4-3 and TRBJ2-7; TRBD1 matches 8 bases. Germline V lookup: CDR1 LGHNA, CDR2 YSLEER. This CDR3 is 14 amino acids long. J lost 2 bases, V lost 4 bases, and 4 bases had no gene match.

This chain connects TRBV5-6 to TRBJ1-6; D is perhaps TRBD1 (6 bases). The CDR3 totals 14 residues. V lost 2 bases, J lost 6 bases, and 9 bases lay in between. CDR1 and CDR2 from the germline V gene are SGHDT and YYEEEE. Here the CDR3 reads CASSLGQSNSPLHF. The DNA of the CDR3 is TGTGCCAGCAGCTTAGGACAGTCTAATTCACCCCTCCACTTT.

The CDR3 region is CASSYGGTNTEAFF. CDR3 coding DNA: TGTGCCAGCAGCTACGGGGGAACAAACACTGAAGCTTTCTTT. V gene TRBV7-3 combines with J gene TRBJ1-1; D possibly corresponds to TRBD1 (5 bases). The germline gives CDR1 SGHTA, CDR2 FQGTGA. This CDR3 is built from 14 residues. Trimming shortened V by 4 bases and J by 2 bases, and 11 bases separated the two germline ends.

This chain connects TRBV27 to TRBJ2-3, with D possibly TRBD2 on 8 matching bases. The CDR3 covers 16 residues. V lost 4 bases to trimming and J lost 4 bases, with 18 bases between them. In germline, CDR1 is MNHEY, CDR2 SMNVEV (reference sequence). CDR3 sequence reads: CASSSPGLGGADTQYF. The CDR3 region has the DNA TGTGCCAGCAGTTCTCCGGGACTAGGGGGCGCAGATACGCAGTATTTT.

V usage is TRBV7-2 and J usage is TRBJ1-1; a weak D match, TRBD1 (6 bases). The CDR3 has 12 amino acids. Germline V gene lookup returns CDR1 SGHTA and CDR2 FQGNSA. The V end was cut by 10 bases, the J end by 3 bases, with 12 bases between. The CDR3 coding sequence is TGTGCCACTAAAAAGGGGGACACTGAAGCTTTCTTT. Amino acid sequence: CATKKGDTEAFF.

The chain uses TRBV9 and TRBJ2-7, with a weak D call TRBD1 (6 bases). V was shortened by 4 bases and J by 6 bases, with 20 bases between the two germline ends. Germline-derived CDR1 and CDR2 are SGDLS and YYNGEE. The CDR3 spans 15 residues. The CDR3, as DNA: TGTGCCAGCAGCCCACGGGACACCCTGGGCCCCGAGCAGTACTTC. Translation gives CASSPRDTLGPEQYF.

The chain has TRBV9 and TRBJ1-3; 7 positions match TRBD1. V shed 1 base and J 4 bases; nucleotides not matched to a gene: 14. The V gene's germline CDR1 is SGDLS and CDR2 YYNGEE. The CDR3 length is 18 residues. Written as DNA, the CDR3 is TGTGCCAGCAGCGTATCAGGGGGAGCCTCACGAGGGGGAAACACCATATATTTT. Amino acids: CASSVSGGASRGGNTIYF. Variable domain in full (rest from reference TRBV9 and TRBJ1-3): DSGVTQTPKHLITATGQRVTLRCSPRSGDLSVYWYQQSLDQGLQFLIQYYNGEERAKGNILERFSAQQFPDLHSELNLSSLELGDSALYFCASSVSGGASRGGNTIYFGEGSWLTVV.

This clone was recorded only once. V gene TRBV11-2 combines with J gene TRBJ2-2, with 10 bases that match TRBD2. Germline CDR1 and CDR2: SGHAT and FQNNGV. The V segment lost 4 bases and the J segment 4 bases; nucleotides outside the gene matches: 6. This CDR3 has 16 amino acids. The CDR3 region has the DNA TGTGCCAGCAGCTCGCGCGCTAGCGGGAGCACCGGGGAGCTGTTTTTT. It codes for CASSSRASGSTGELFF.

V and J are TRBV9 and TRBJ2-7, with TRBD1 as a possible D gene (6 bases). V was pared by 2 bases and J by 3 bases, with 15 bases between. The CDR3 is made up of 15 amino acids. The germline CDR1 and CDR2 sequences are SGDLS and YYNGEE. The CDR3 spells CASSVNWQGYYEQYF. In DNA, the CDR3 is TGTGCCAGCAGCGTCAATTGGCAGGGGTACTACGAGCAGTACTTC.

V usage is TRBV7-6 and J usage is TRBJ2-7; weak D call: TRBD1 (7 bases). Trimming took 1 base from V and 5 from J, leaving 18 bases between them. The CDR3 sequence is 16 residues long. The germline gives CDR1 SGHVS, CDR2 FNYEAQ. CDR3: CASSLGPDRTINEQYF. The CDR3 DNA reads TGTGCCAGCAGCTTAGGTCCGGACAGGACTATCAACGAGCAGTACTTC.

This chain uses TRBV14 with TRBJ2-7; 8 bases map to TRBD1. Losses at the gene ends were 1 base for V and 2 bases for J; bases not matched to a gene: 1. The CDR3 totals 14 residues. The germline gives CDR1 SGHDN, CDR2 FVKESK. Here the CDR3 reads CASSQATGAYEQYF. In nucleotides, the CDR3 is TGTGCCAGCAGCCAAGCGACAGGGGCCTACGAGCAGTACTTC.

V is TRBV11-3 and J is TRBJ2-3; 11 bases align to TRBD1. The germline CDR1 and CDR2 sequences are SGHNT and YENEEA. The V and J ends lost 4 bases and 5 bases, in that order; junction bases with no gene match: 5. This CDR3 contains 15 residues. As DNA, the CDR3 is TGTGCCAGCAGCTCCGGGACAGGGGGTGTAGATACGCAGTATTTT. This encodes CASSSGTGGVDTQYF.

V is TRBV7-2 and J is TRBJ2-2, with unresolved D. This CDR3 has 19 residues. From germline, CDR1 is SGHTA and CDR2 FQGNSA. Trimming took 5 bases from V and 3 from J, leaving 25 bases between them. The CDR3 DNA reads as TGTGCCAGCAGCCCTGTTGGGTGGAGAACCCCGAAATACACCGGGGAGCTGTTTTTT. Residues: CASSPVGWRTPKYTGELFF.

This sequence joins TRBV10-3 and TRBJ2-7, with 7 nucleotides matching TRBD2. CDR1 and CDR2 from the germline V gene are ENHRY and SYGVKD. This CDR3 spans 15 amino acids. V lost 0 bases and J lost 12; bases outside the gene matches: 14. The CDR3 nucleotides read TGTGCCATCAGTGAGTCGTCTCGGGAGGTAGGTGTGATGTACTTC. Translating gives CAISESSREVGVMYF.